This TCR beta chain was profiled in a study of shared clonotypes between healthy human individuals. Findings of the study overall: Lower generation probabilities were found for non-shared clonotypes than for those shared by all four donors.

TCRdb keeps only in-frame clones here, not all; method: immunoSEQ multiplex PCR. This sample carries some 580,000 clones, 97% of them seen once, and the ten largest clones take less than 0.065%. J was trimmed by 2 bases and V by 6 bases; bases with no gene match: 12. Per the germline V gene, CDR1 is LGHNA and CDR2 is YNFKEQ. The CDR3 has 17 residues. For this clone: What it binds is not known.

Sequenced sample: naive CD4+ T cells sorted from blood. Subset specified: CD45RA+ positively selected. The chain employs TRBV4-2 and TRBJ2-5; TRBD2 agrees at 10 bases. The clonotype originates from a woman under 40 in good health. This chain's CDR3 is CASSLSLLAGNQETQYF. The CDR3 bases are TGTGCCAGCAGTCTAAGTCTACTAGCGGGAAATCAAGAGACCCAGTACTTC.